This T cell receptor beta chain was obtained from a study of metastatic and nonmetastatic thyroid tumors. The V end was cut by 8 bases, the J end by 1 base, with 11 bases between. Germline CDR1 and CDR2: LNHDA and SQIVND (reference sequence). The CDR3 runs 13 residues. In the original workflow: A classifier for distant metastasis in papillary thyroid cancer was constructed using CDR3 differences observed across clinicopathological groups. TCRdb re-analyzed the PCR reads using MiXCR. TCRdb, rather than the study authors, made the V and J calls. Of roughly 71,000 clones in the sample, 18% are singletons; the top ten hold around 13%. No patient had received any treatment before thyroid surgery.

The chain joins TRBV19 to TRBJ1-2; D gene uncertain. Sequenced material: blood. The receptor was isolated from a female donor with papillary thyroid cancer or a benign thyroid nodule (not recorded which). Some clones in this sample may be carry-over from other donors' samples. CDR3 protein: CASGERDNYGYTF. As DNA, the CDR3 is TGTGCCAGTGGGGAGAGGGATAACTATGGCTACACCTTC.